This T cell receptor beta chain was captured by sequencing in a study of cytomegalovirus exposure and HLA in healthy donors. Findings and limits, study-wide: TCR beta chain V- and J-gene trimming was linked, in a later analysis, to a missense variant in DCLRE1C.

V was cut by 4 bases and J by 3 bases, with 12 bases left in between. The CDR3 sequence is 14 residues long. Germline V gives CDR1 MNHEY, CDR2 SVGAGI. Comment on this clone: What it binds is unknown.

This PCR relied on a set of 60 Vbeta primers and 13 Jbeta primers. The assay was immunoSEQ multiplex PCR, and TCRdb's table has in-frame clones only and misses some. The sample yields 75,000 to 90,000 clones, 65% to 85% seen once. The clonotype comes from a man aged 50-59 years in good health and CMV-seronegative. This sequence joins TRBV6-5 and TRBJ1-2; no definite D call. Sequencing was performed on PBMCs. The CDR3 sequence is CASSSGSNYYGYTF. Written as DNA, the CDR3 is TGTGCCAGCAGTTCCGGGTCCAATTACTATGGCTACACCTTC.